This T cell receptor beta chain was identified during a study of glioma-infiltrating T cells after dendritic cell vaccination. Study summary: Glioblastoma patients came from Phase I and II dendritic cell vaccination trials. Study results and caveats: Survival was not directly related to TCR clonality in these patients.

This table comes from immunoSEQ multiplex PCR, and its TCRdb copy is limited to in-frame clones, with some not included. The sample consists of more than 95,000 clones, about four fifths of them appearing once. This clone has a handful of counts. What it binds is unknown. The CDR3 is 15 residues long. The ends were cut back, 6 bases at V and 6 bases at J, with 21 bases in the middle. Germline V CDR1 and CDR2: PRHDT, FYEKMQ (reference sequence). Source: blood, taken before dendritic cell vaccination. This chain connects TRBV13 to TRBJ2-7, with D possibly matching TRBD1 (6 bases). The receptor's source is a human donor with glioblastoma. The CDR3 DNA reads TGTGCCAGCAGTTACCGCGACAGGCCCTTAGGCGAGCAGTACTTC. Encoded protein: CASSYRDRPLGEQYF.